This T cell receptor beta chain derives from a study of shared clonotypes between healthy human individuals. Study in general: The cohort had two women and three men, ages 18 to 49. Study observations and caveats: Clonotypes which were not shared had lower generation probabilities than clonotypes that all four donors shared. Among a handful of donors, approximately 5% of naive CD4 clonotypes were found in common.

Sorted-subset replicate PCR reactions contained 200 to 250 ng DNA, corresponding to tens of thousands of T cell genomes. Profiled with immunoSEQ multiplex PCR; TCRdb holds only in-frame clones, not every one. Altogether approximately 530,000 clones are present, approximately 95% being singletons, with the ten largest covering under 0.065%. Trimming removed 3 bases at V and 0 bases at J, with 12 bases between. This CDR3 spans 16 amino acids. Germline CDR1 is MNHEY and CDR2 is SMNVEV (reference sequence). This clone was seen once. Its specificity is unknown. This TCR was recovered from a woman aged 30 to 39 in good health. The sample was naive CD4+ T cells sorted from blood. The subset was: CD45RA+ positively selected. The rearrangement links TRBV27 to TRBJ2-1; perhaps TRBD2 as D (6 bases). CDR3 region: CASSLGRTNSYNEQFF. The CDR3 DNA follows: TGTGCCAGCAGTTTGGGGAGGACCAACTCCTACAATGAGCAGTTCTTC.